This TCR beta chain was sequenced for a study of blood T cell repertoires in COVID-19. Whole-study context: The United States, Italy and Spain supplied acute and convalescent COVID-19 samples. In each case, the material was cDNA or gDNA derived from T cells, B-cell-depleted T cells, or PBMCs.

Study processing details: Reference gene primer amplification yielded estimated nucleated cell counts. TCRdb's copy holds only in-frame clones and misses some; the assay was immunoSEQ multiplex PCR. V, J and clone size derive from that table, while D and trimming were established from the DNA sequence. The sample includes 250,000 or so clones, around nine tenths of them seen just once. This clonotype was sampled from a man aged 25-40 years with active or convalescent COVID-19. The sample comprised peripheral blood.

The CDR3 loop is CASSTPLGGGEQYF. The CDR3 DNA reads TGTGCCAGCAGCACTCCCCTGGGTGGCGGCGAGCAGTACTTC. The J gene is TRBJ2-7, the V gene TRBV6-2 or TRBV6-3, with D unclear. In germline, CDR1 is MNHEY, CDR2 SVGEGT. The germline V and J ends were trimmed by 6 bases and 6 bases, with 18 bases remaining between them. The CDR3 contains 14 residues.